These 9 T cell receptor beta chains originate from one sample sequenced in a study of control samples from healthy donors and cancer patients. Produced via immunoSEQ multiplex PCR; TCRdb's table is partial and in-frame only. This sample has some 51,000 clones, with 90% to 97% found just once. Sequenced: blood. Every receptor here comes from a woman younger than 30 in good health.

V and J are TRBV9 and TRBJ2-5; 12 nucleotides match TRBD2. V gave up 4 bases and J gave up 6 bases; unmatched junction bases: 7. Germline V CDR1 and CDR2: SGDLS, YYNGEE. The CDR3 has 15 amino acids. For the CDR3, the DNA is TGTGCCAGCAGCCCCGGACTAGCGGGGCTCAAGACCCAGTACTTC. Translating it yields CASSPGLAGLKTQYF.

This chain joins TRBV7-9 and TRBJ1-6; D gene unclear. Per germline, CDR1 SEHNR and CDR2 FQNEAQ (reference sequence). The CDR3 length is 16 residues. V was clipped by 0 bases and J by 5 bases, with 11 bases between them. CDR3 residues: CASSLASTADNSPLHF. The CDR3 DNA sequence: TGTGCCAGCAGCTTAGCGTCTACAGCGGATAATTCACCCCTCCACTTT.

The chain recombines TRBV6-5 with TRBJ2-7; D might be TRBD1 (5 bases). V was clipped by 3 bases and J by 0 bases, with 9 bases between them. Germline CDR1 and CDR2: MNHEY and SVGAGI. The CDR3 has 14 amino acids. In DNA form, the CDR3 reads TGTGCCAGCAGTTATTACGACAGCTCCTACGAGCAGTACTTC. Translation: CASSYYDSSYEQYF.

CDR3 DNA sequence: TGTGCCAGTCAGGGATATCAGCCCCAGCATTTT. Its protein is CASQGYQPQHF. J is TRBJ1-5 and V is TRBV6-5; possibly TRBD1 for D (5 bases). Germline-derived CDR1 and CDR2 are MNHEY and SVGAGI. Trimming removed 9 bases at V and 5 bases at J, with 8 bases between. The CDR3 runs to 11 residues.

J is TRBJ2-2 and V is TRBV11-2; D may match TRBD1 or TRBD2 (7 bases each). Per the germline V gene, CDR1 is SGHAT and CDR2 is FQNNGV. Trimming left V 5 bases short and J 5 bases short, with 18 bases between. The CDR3 is 16 residues long. The DNA of the CDR3 is TGTGCCAGCAGCACTCCCCAGGGGGGGAGGACCGGGGAGCTGTTTTTT. This gives the protein CASSTPQGGRTGELFF.

This chain links TRBV6-6 with TRBJ1-1; D call uncertain. The V gene lost 2 bases and the J gene lost 5 bases, with 9 bases spanning the gap. The CDR3 is 13 residues long. Germline V gene lookup returns CDR1 MNHNY and CDR2 SVGAGI (reference sequence). This chain's CDR3 is CASSYGKSTEAFF. The CDR3 DNA sequence: TGTGCCAGCAGTTACGGCAAGTCAACTGAAGCTTTCTTT.

V usage is TRBV3-1 (or the pseudogene TRBV3-2) and J usage is TRBJ2-5; 11 bases match TRBD2. The germline CDR1 and CDR2 sequences are LGHDT and YNNKEL (reference sequence). After removal of 2 bases from V and 4 bases from J, the junction contained 0 bases not matched to a gene. The CDR3 loop spans 14 amino acids. The CDR3 here is CASSQLAGGETQYF. CDR3 nucleotide sequence: TGTGCCAGCAGCCAACTAGCGGGGGGAGAGACCCAGTACTTC.

V usage is TRBV29-1 and J usage is TRBJ1-1; 8 nucleotides agree with TRBD1. CDR3 length equals 13 residues. The junction had 7 bases not matched to a gene; V was cut back by 7 bases and J by 3 bases. Germline CDR1 SQVTM, CDR2 ANQGSEA. The CDR3 DNA reads TGCAGCGAGCAGGACAGGGAGGACACTGAAGCTTTCTTT. This codes for CSEQDREDTEAFF. Full variable domain (remainder filled in from reference TRBV29-1 and TRBJ1-1): SAVISQKPSRDICQRGTSLTIQCQVDSQVTMMFWYRQQPGQSLTLIATANQGSEATYESGFVIDKFPISRPNLTFSTLTVSNMSPEDSSIYLCSEQDREDTEAFFGQGTRLTVV.

The gene calls are TRBV7-9 and TRBJ1-4, with 8 bases lining up with TRBD1. This CDR3 is built from 13 residues. Trimming cost V 6 bases and J 11 bases; bases outside gene matches: 8. The germline gives CDR1 SEHNR, CDR2 FQNEAQ (reference sequence). Written as DNA, the CDR3 is TGTGCCAGCAGTGGTGGGCAGGGGGCGAAACTGTTTTTT. Protein: CASSGGQGAKLFF. The full variable domain, in which reference TRBV7-9 and TRBJ1-4 provide the parts outside the CDR3, is DTGVSQNPRHKITKRGQNVTFRCDPISEHNRLYWYRQTLGQGPEFLTYFQNEAQLEKSRLLSDRFSAERPKGSFSTLEIQRTEQGDSAMYLCASSGGQGAKLFFGSGTQLSVL.